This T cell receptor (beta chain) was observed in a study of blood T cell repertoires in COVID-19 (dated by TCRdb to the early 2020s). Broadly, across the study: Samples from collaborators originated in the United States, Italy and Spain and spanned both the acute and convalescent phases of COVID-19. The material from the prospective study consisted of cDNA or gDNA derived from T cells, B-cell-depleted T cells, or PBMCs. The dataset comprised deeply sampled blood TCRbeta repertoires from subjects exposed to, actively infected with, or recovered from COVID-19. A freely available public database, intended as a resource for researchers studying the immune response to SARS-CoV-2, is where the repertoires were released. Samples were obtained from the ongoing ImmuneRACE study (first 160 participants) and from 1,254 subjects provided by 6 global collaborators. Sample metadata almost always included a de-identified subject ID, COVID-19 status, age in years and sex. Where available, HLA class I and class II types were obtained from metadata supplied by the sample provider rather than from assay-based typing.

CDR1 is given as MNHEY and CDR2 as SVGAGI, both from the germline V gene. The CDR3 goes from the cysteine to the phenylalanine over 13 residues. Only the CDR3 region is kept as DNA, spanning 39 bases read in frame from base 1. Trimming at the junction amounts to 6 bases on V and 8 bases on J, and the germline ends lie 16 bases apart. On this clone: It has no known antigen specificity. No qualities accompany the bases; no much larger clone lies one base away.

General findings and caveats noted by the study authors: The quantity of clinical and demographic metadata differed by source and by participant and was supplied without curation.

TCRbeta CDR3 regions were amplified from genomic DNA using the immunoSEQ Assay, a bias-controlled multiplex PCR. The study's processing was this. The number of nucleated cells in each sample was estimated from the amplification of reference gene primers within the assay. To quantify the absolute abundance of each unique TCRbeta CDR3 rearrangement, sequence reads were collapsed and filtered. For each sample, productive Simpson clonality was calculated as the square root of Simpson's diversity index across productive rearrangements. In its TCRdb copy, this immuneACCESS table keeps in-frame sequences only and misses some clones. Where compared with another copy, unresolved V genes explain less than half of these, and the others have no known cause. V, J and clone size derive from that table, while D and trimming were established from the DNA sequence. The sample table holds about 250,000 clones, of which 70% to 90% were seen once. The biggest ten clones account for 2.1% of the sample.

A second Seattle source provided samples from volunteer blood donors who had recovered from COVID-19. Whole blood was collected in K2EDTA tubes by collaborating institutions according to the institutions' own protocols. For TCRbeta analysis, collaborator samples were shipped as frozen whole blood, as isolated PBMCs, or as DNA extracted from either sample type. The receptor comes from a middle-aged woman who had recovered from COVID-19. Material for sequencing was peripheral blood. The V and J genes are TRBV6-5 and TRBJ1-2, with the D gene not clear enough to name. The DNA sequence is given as TGTGCCAGCAGCTCTTTCCTAGAGGGAGGCTACACCTTC. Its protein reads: CASSSFLEGGYTF.